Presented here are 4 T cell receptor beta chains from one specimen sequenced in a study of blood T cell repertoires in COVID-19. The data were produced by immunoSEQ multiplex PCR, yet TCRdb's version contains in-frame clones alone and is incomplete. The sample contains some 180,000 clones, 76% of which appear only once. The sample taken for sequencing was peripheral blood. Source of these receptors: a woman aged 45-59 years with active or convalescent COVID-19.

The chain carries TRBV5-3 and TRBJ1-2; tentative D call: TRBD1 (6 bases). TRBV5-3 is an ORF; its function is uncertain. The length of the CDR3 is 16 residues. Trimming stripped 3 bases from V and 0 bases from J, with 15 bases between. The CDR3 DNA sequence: TGTGCCAGAAGCTGGAAGCGAGACAGGACTAACTATGGCTACACCTTC. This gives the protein CARSWKRDRTNYGYTF.

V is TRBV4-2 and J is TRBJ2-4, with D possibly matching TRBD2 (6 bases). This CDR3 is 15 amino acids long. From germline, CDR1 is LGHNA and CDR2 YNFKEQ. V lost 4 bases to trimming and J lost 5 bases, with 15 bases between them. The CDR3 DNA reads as TGTGCCAGCAGCCTTTCTACCGGGACTGAAAACATTCAGTACTTC. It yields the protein CASSLSTGTENIQYF.

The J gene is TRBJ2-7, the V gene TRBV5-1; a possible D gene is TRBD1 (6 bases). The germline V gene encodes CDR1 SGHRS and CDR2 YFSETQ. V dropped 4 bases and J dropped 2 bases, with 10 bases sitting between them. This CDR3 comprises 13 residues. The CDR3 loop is CASSPDRPYEQYF. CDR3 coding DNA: TGCGCCAGCAGCCCGGACAGACCCTACGAGCAGTACTTC.

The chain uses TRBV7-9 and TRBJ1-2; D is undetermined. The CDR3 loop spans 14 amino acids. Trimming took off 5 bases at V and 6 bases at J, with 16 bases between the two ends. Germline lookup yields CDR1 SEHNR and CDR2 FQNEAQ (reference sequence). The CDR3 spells CASSPGLPGDGYTF. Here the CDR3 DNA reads TGTGCCAGCAGCCCTGGGCTACCCGGGGATGGCTACACCTTC.